Shown below are 5 T cell receptor beta chains from a single sample sequenced in a study of long-term antiretroviral therapy in people with HIV. With survey level as its setting, the immunoSEQ assay was v3.0. Method: immunoSEQ multiplex PCR; TCRdb's copy keeps in-frame clones and lacks some. The data show 25,000 to 30,000 clones, roughly 93% seen once. Source: unsorted PBMCs, taken approximately 7.1 years after starting antiretroviral therapy. The receptor source for this set is a man aged 45-65 years with HIV.

This rearrangement joins TRBV9 to TRBJ2-1; D perhaps matches TRBD2 (5 bases). The CDR3 is made up of 14 amino acids. Germline V gene lookup returns CDR1 SGDLS and CDR2 YYNGEE. V was shortened by 2 bases and J by 6 bases, with 12 bases between the two germline ends. CDR3 bases: TGTGCCAGCAGCGTGGGAGATCCCGGCAATGAGCAGTTCTTC. This translates into CASSVGDPGNEQFF.

In its sample, this clone was seen once. V gene TRBV28 combines with J gene TRBJ1-5; 7 bases map to TRBD1. The CDR3 loop spans 13 amino acids. Germline values: CDR1 MDHEN, CDR2 SYDVKM. V lost 11 bases to trimming and J lost 6 bases; unmatched junction nucleotides: 10. The CDR3 loop is CASGQGVGQPQHF. CDR3 nucleotide sequence: TGTGCCTCGGGGCAGGGGGTGGGTCAGCCCCAGCATTTT.

V gene TRBV21-1 combines with J gene TRBJ1-2; the D call of TRBD1 is as the table states it, not checked on the DNA. TRBV21-1 is reported as a pseudogene. The CDR3 contains 18 residues. The CDR3 coding sequence is TGTGCCAGCAGCCAACGCCTAGGACAGTCCGCTCCGTACTATGGCTACACCTTC. It translates to CASSQRLGQSAPYYGYTF.

The V call is TRBV7-2, the J call TRBJ1-5; the D gene is possibly TRBD1 (6 bases). This CDR3 comprises 15 residues. CDR1 SGHTA and CDR2 FQGNSA come from the germline V gene. Trimming removed 5 bases from V and 6 bases from J, with 17 bases in between. This CDR3 reads CASSPTGGLSQPQHF. The CDR3 region has the DNA TGTGCCAGCAGCCCCACGGGGGGGCTGAGTCAGCCCCAGCATTTT.

The V and J genes are TRBV19 and TRBJ2-1, with 10 bases lining up with TRBD1. CDR3 length: 13 amino acids. Trimming cost V 6 bases and J 8 bases; bases outside gene matches: 4. Germline V gene lookup returns CDR1 LNHDA and CDR2 SQIVND (reference sequence). Here the CDR3 reads CASSWDRGDEQFF. The CDR3 DNA reads as TGTGCCAGTAGCTGGGACAGGGGCGATGAGCAGTTCTTC.